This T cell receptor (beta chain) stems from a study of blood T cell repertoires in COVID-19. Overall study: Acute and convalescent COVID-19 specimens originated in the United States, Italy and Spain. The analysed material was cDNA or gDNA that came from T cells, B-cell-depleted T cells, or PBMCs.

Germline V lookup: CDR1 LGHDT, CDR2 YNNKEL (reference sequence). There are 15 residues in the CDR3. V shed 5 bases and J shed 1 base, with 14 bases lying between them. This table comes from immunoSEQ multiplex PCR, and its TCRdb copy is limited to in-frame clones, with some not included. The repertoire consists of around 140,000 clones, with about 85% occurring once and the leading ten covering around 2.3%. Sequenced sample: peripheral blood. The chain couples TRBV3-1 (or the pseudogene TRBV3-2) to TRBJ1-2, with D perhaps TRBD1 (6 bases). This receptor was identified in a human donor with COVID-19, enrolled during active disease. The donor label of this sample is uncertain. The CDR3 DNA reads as TGTGCCAGCAGCTACACAGGGCCGCTTAACTATGGCTACACCTTC. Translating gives CASSYTGPLNYGYTF.